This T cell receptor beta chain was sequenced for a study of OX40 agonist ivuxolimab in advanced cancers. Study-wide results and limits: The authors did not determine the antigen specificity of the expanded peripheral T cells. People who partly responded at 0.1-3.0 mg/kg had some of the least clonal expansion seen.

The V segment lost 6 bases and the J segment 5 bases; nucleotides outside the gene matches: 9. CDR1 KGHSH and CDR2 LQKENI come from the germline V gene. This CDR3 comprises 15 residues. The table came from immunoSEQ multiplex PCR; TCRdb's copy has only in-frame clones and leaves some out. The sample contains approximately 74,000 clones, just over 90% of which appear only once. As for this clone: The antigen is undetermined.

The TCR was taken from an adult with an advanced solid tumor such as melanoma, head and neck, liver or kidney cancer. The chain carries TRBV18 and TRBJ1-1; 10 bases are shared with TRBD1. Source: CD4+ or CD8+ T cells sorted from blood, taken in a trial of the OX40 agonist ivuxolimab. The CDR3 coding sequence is TGTGCCAGCTCCCCCGGGACAGGGGCTACGACTGAAGCTTTCTTT. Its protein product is CASSPGTGATTEAFF. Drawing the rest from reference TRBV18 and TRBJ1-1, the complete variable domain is NAGVMQNPRHLVRRRGQEARLRCSPMKGHSHVYWYRQLPEEGLKFMVYLQKENIIDESGMPKERFSAEFPKEGPSILRIQQVVRGDSAAYFCASSPGTGATTEAFFGQGTRLTVV.